This T cell receptor (beta chain) was profiled in a study of cytomegalovirus exposure and HLA in healthy donors. Study results and caveats: Data from an earlier analysis indicated that most TCR beta V segments were productive either about 87% or about 30% of the time. Presence/absence analysis assumed near-uniform sequencing depth across donors. In a later analysis, parvovirus B19, influenza, CMV and Epstein-Barr virus appeared linked to several top co-occurrence clusters. In a later analysis, CMV-associated beta chains were mostly HLA-associated, it appeared.

PCR was performed using 60 Vbeta and 13 Jbeta primers. Assay: immunoSEQ multiplex PCR; the TCRdb copy retains only in-frame clones and omits some. This table holds a few hundred thousand clones, over 90% found once. Worth noting for this clone: Its target is unknown.

Per germline, CDR1 MNHNY and CDR2 SVGAGI (reference sequence). V was clipped by 6 bases and J by 1 base, with 9 bases between them. The CDR3 sequence is 14 residues long. This chain uses TRBV6-6 with TRBJ1-4, with D maybe TRBD1 (6 bases). Sequencing input: PBMCs. The receptor comes from a girl aged 2 to 9 in good health and CMV-seronegative. CDR3: CASRLQGTNEKLFF. DNA for the CDR3: TGTGCCAGCAGGTTACAGGGAACTAATGAAAAACTGTTTTTT.